Described below is a single T cell receptor beta chain sequence and its context. Its antigen remains unidentified. Given a much more abundant clone one base away, this may be a read error. The sample comes from a study of T cells in Graves' hyperthyroidism and ophthalmopathy. Germline lookup yields CDR1 SQVTM and CDR2 ANQGSEA. The CDR3 has 13 amino acids. Notes on the study in general: The model identified upcoming ophthalmopathy a median 6.5 months ahead of onset. Peripheral blood also featured most of the thyroid clonotypes expanded above 0.001.

Template material for amplifying TCR beta CDR3 regions consisted of RNA transcripts. TCR CDR3 regions were first amplified by RT-PCR with HTBI primers. Using its own MiXCR run on the multiplex PCR reads, TCRdb lists one record per CDR3 protein. The sample consists of hundreds of thousands of distinct CDR3 sequences, around 39% of them appearing once. Patients with uncontrolled infections, other autoimmune diseases, pregnancy or lactation were excluded. Thyroid ultrasound, orbital computed tomography, clinical symptoms, and serum thyroxine and TRAb underpinned diagnoses. The sequenced sample consisted of blood. The origin of this receptor is a man younger than 30 with Graves' hyperthyroidism. The gene calls are TRBV29-1 and TRBJ2-2; D may be TRBD1 or TRBD2 (6 bases each). The CDR3 DNA reads TGCAGCGCCACACAGGGTTATGGCGGGGAGCTGGTTTTT. Translation gives CSATQGYGGELVF.